The TCR beta chain described here comes from a study of blood T cell repertoires in COVID-19. The CDR3 is made up of 16 amino acids. Germline CDR1 is MDHEN and CDR2 is SYDVKM. J was trimmed by 5 bases and V by 3 bases; bases with no gene match: 7. The protocol was immunoSEQ multiplex PCR, while the TCRdb copy is restricted to in-frame clones and leaves out a portion. The sample yields around 49,000 clones, 90% to 95% seen once. The chain employs TRBV28 and TRBJ2-1; 10 bases are shared with TRBD2. This TCR was sampled from a man aged 60 to 75 with COVID-19, enrolled during active disease. Sequences were obtained from peripheral blood. This CDR3 reads CASSLVAGGSHNEQFF. As DNA, the CDR3 is TGTGCCAGCAGTTTGGTAGCGGGAGGATCCCACAATGAGCAGTTCTTC.